This TCR beta chain was sequenced for a study of technical replicates of blood from a handful of donors. Trimming removed 5 bases from V and 0 bases from J, with 26 bases in between. CDR1 MNHEY and CDR2 SMNVEV come from the germline V gene (reference sequence). The length of the CDR3 is 19 residues. Sequenced by immunoSEQ multiplex PCR; TCRdb stores in-frame clones only, minus some. The table lists around 80,000 clones, roughly 92% of them singletons. The specimen was T cells isolated from PBMCs. The chain has TRBV27 and TRBJ2-7; maybe TRBD1 (7 bases). This receptor was taken from a human donor in good health. CDR3 region: CASSTHDRVVTSGSYEQYF. The CDR3 DNA reads TGTGCCAGCAGTACCCACGACAGGGTTGTGACTAGTGGCTCCTACGAGCAGTACTTC.